These 23 T cell receptor beta chains originate from one sample sequenced in a study of shared clonotypes between healthy human individuals. Some clones are missing from TCRdb's copy, which holds only in-frame ones; the method was immunoSEQ multiplex PCR. The sample yields about 2.1 million clones, 85% to 95% seen once. CD45RO-negative, CCR7-positively selected cells formed the naive CD8 fraction, excluding terminally differentiated effector memory CD45RA+ cells. Sequenced input: naive CD8+ T cells from PBMCs. Source of these receptors: a man aged 18 to 29 in good health. Some clones in this sample may be carry-over from other donors' samples.

The chain carries TRBV27 and TRBJ2-5, with a weak D call TRBD2 (6 bases). The CDR3 totals 15 residues. The germline V gene has CDR1 MNHEY and CDR2 SMNVEV (reference sequence). Between the trimmed V and J ends, which lost 5 bases and 3 bases, there was a span of 16 bases. CDR3 DNA: TGTGCCAGCAGTCCCAAGTTAGCGGCTAAAGAGACCCAGTACTTC. Protein sequence: CASSPKLAAKETQYF.

This clone has just one count. J is TRBJ2-7 and V is TRBV6-5; tentatively, D is TRBD2 (6 bases). The CDR3 totals 15 residues. Germline lookup yields CDR1 MNHEY and CDR2 SVGAGI. The V and J ends lost 7 bases and 2 bases respectively, with 18 bases between them. Here the CDR3 reads CASIKGAGPAYEQYF. The CDR3 nucleotides are TGTGCCAGCATTAAAGGGGCGGGACCTGCCTACGAGCAGTACTTC.

Here the CDR3 reads CASSIDNARGPKNIQYF. The CDR3 bases are TGTGCCAGTAGTATAGATAACGCCCGAGGGCCCAAAAACATTCAGTACTTC. V and J are TRBV19 and TRBJ2-4, with a possible D match to TRBD2 (5 bases). Germline loops: CDR1 LNHDA, CDR2 SQIVND (reference sequence). CDR3 length equals 17 residues. Trimming cost V 0 bases and J 2 bases, with 14 bases left between them. The full variable domain, in which reference TRBV19 and TRBJ2-4 provide the parts outside the CDR3, is DGGITQSPKYLFRKEGQNVTLSCEQNLNHDAMYWYRQDPGQGLRLIYYSQIVNDFQKGDIAEGYSVSREKKESFPLTVTSAQKNPTAFYLCASSIDNARGPKNIQYFGAGTRLSVL.

This chain joins TRBV7-9 and TRBJ1-5; no definite D call. The CDR3 sequence is 16 residues long. CDR1 is SEHNR and CDR2 is FQNEAQ in the germline V gene (reference sequence). Trimming pared 4 bases from V and 3 bases from J, leaving 16 bases between. CDR3 amino acids: CASSSQEKDANQPQHF. CDR3 coding DNA: TGTGCCAGCAGCTCCCAGGAGAAGGACGCCAATCAGCCCCAGCATTTT.

The chain combines TRBV7-9 with TRBJ2-7; TRBD1 agrees at 9 bases. J gave up 3 bases and V 3 bases, and 3 bases lay outside the gene matches. Per germline, CDR1 SEHNR and CDR2 FQNEAQ (reference sequence). The CDR3 covers 14 residues. The CDR3 DNA sequence: TGTGCCAGCAGCTTCCCGGGACAGGGCTACGAGCAGTACTTC. This codes for CASSFPGQGYEQYF.

The genes are TRBV4-1 and TRBJ2-3, with D uncertain. V shed 5 bases and J shed 1 base, with 19 bases lying between them. The CDR3 has 17 amino acids. Per germline, CDR1 MGHRA and CDR2 YSYEKL. This CDR3 is CASSENPRVMGTDTQYF. The CDR3 coding sequence is TGCGCCAGCAGCGAAAACCCCAGAGTGATGGGCACAGATACGCAGTATTTT.

V is TRBV12-5 and J is TRBJ2-3; 8 bases line up with TRBD2. V lost 3 bases to trimming and J lost 2 bases; unmatched junction nucleotides: 13. This CDR3 has 18 residues. The germline V gene has CDR1 LGHNT and CDR2 FRNRAP. The CDR3 is CASGFGGLVERYTDTQYF. The CDR3 DNA reads TGTGCTAGTGGTTTCGGGGGACTAGTGGAAAGGTACACAGATACGCAGTATTTT.

The V gene is TRBV7-9, the J gene TRBJ2-5; 14 bases are a match to TRBD2. Germline V lookup: CDR1 SEHNR, CDR2 FQNEAQ (reference sequence). The ends lost 6 bases at V and 4 bases at J; junction bases unmatched: 13. There are 18 residues in the CDR3. The CDR3 sequence is CASRPGLAGVYHTETQYF. The DNA for the CDR3 is TGTGCCAGCAGGCCGGGACTAGCGGGAGTCTATCACACAGAGACCCAGTACTTC.

The chain links TRBV27 to TRBJ2-2; no reliable D call. In germline, CDR1 is MNHEY, CDR2 SMNVEV (reference sequence). The CDR3 is 15 amino acids. V was clipped by 0 bases and J by 4 bases, with 9 bases between them. CDR3 region: CASSLSTQPTGELFF. In nucleotides, the CDR3 is TGTGCCAGCAGTTTATCGACACAACCCACCGGGGAGCTGTTTTTT.

This chain joins TRBV10-2 and TRBJ2-5, with D tentatively TRBD1 (5 bases). CDR1 and CDR2 from the germline V gene are WSHSY and SAAADI. The CDR3 consists of 14 residues. With 2 bases removed from V and 6 bases from J, the gap between germline ends came to 13 bases. CDR3 loop: CASSEGQGTQTQYF. Written as DNA, the CDR3 is TGCGCCAGCAGTGAGGGGCAGGGAACGCAGACCCAGTACTTC.

J is TRBJ2-3 and V is TRBV4-3, with TRBD2 matching over 7 bases. In germline, CDR1 is LGHNA, CDR2 YSLEER. The CDR3 runs 18 residues. V trimming: 4 bases; J trimming: 1 base; junction bases outside the gene matches: 14. The DNA of the CDR3 is TGCGCCAGCAGCCGCGGATCCGTGACTAGCCGACGCACAGATACGCAGTATTTT. Translated: CASSRGSVTSRRTDTQYF.

The rearrangement uses TRBV13 and TRBJ2-1, with TRBD2 matching over 11 bases. This CDR3 spans 16 amino acids. V gave up 3 bases and J gave up 4 bases; unmatched junction bases: 5. The germline V gene has CDR1 PRHDT and CDR2 FYEKMQ (reference sequence). The CDR3 nucleotides read TGTGCCAGCAGCTTTGGGACTAGCGGAGTTTACAATGAGCAGTTCTTC. Its protein product is CASSFGTSGVYNEQFF.

The rearrangement joins TRBV5-1 to TRBJ2-7, with D possibly being TRBD2 (5 bases). CDR3 length: 14 residues. V lost 2 bases to trimming and J lost 0 bases, with 9 bases between them. Germline V gene lookup returns CDR1 SGHRS and CDR2 YFSETQ. The CDR3 DNA sequence: TGCGCCAGCAGCTTAGCGGTTAGCTCCTACGAGCAGTACTTC. This encodes CASSLAVSSYEQYF.

With respect to this clone: Other DNA sequences from this sample encode an identical CDR3 as well. This chain joins TRBV9 and TRBJ2-7, with 8 bases lining up with TRBD1. The CDR3 consists of 15 residues. Trimming took 2 bases from V and 0 from J; bases not matched to a gene: 4. Per germline, CDR1 SGDLS and CDR2 YYNGEE. CDR3 in DNA: TGTGCCAGCAGCGTGGGCAGGGGGCTCTCCTACGAGCAGTACTTC. As protein: CASSVGRGLSYEQYF.

On this clone: Distinct nucleotide sequences in the sample also encode this CDR3. The J gene is TRBJ2-7, the V gene TRBV4-1; TRBD2 matches at 8 bases. Germline V CDR1 and CDR2: MGHRA, YSYEKL. The CDR3 has 14 residues. J lost 1 base, V lost 3 bases, and 2 bases had no gene match. DNA of the CDR3: TGCGCCAGCAGCCAGCTAGCGGGTTCCTACGAGCAGTACTTC. It is translated as CASSQLAGSYEQYF.

The chain recombines TRBV4-2 with TRBJ2-7, with 11 bases fitting TRBD2. The V and J ends lost 1 base and 4 bases, in that order; junction bases with no gene match: 3. The CDR3 extends over 15 amino acids. Germline-derived CDR1 and CDR2 are LGHNA and YNFKEQ. Written as DNA, the CDR3 is TGTGCCAGCAGCCAAGCCGCTAGCGGGAGGTACGAGCAGTACTTC. Translating it yields CASSQAASGRYEQYF.

The chain combines TRBV9 with TRBJ2-6; no clear D. V was pared by 0 bases and J by 4 bases, with 8 bases between. This CDR3 contains 15 residues. The germline CDR1 and CDR2 sequences are SGDLS and YYNGEE. In DNA form, the CDR3 reads TGTGCCAGCAGCGTAGAAGGGTCGGGGGCCAACGTCCTGACTTTC. This codes for CASSVEGSGANVLTF.

The chain has TRBV11-2 and TRBJ1-6; D remains unclear. V lost 0 bases, J lost 9 bases, and 3 bases lay in between. This CDR3 has 12 residues. CDR1 is SGHAT and CDR2 is FQNNGV in the germline V gene. The CDR3 protein is CASSLDGSPLHF. Written as DNA, the CDR3 is TGTGCCAGCAGCTTAGATGGTTCACCCCTCCACTTT.

The chain employs TRBV29-1 and TRBJ2-5, with 7 bases identical to TRBD2. The DNA end favors TRBJ2-7, so the J call may be wrong. The germline V gene has CDR1 SQVTM and CDR2 ANQGSEA. CDR3 size: 13 residues. CDR3 in DNA: TGCAGCGTTCTAGGCGGGAGTAATTACGAGCAGTACTTC. Protein: CSVLGGSNYEQYF.

J is TRBJ2-1 and V is TRBV4-1; tentatively, D is TRBD2 (6 bases). CDR1 is MGHRA, CDR2 YSYEKL, per germline. The V gene lost 1 base and the J gene lost 0 bases, with 7 bases spanning the gap. This CDR3 has 15 amino acids. This CDR3 reads CASSQVAVSYNEQFF. The DNA of the CDR3 is TGCGCCAGCAGCCAAGTAGCGGTCTCCTACAATGAGCAGTTCTTC.

This rearrangement joins TRBV27 to TRBJ2-5; D tentatively reads TRBD1 or TRBD2 (6 bases each). Germline CDR1 MNHEY, CDR2 SMNVEV (reference sequence). V lost 1 base to trimming and J lost 4 bases, with 13 bases between them. CDR3 length: 15 amino acids. The CDR3, as DNA: TGTGCCAGCAGTTTATGGGGGCCCGGGGGAGAGACCCAGTACTTC. Residues: CASSLWGPGGETQYF.

The V call is TRBV19, the J call TRBJ1-5; 7 nucleotides agree with TRBD1. Trimming at V came to 3 bases and at J to 5 bases, leaving 7 bases not matched to a gene. This CDR3 has 15 residues. The germline CDR1 and CDR2 sequences are LNHDA and SQIVND (reference sequence). CDR3 in DNA: TGTGCCAGTAGTATTACCGACAGGGTCGATCAGCCCCAGCATTTT. The encoded protein is CASSITDRVDQPQHF.

The chain is built from TRBV28 and TRBJ1-2, with 7 bases matching TRBD1. CDR3 size: 15 residues. The J segment lost 8 bases and the V segment lost 5 bases, leaving 14 bases of the junction unmatched. The germline gives CDR1 MDHEN, CDR2 SYDVKM. The chain's CDR3 is CASSPSLDRAKGYTF. CDR3 nucleotides: TGTGCCAGCAGTCCAAGTTTAGACAGGGCTAAAGGCTACACCTTC.